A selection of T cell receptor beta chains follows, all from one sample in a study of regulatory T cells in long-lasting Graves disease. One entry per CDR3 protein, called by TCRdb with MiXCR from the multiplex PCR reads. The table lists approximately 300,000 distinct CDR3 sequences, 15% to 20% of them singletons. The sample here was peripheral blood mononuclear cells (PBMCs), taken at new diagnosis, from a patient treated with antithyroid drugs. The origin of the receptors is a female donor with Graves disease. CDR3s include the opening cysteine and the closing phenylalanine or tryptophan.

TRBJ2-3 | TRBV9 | CASAGTSATDTQYF
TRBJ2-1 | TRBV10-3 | CAISEVPPSSEYNEQFF
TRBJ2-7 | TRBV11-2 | CASSLDDQGYYEQYF
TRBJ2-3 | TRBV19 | CASSIPRMGDTQYF
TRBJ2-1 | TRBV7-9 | CASRSDEQFF
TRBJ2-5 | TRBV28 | CASSETGGAGGIQETQYF
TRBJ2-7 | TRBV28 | CASTLGGYEQYF
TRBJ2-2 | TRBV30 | CACYDWADGELFF
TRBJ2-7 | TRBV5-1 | CASSLGFGTQSSYEQYF
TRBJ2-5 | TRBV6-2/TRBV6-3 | CASTTRGVLRETQYF
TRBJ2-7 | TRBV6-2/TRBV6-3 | CASSYNTGHLRPYEQYF
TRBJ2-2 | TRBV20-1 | CSASSYTGELFF
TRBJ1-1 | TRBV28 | CAGIKTRGTEAFF
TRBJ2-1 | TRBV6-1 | CASSDSGAGAHEQFF
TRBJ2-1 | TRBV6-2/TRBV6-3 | CASSPLYNEQFF
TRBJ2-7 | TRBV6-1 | CASSPGTEAVYEQYF
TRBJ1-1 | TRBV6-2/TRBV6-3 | CASSDWDRVTFF
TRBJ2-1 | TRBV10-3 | CAISVETEQFF
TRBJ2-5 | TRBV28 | CASSLTGTLQETQYF
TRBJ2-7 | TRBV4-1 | CASSQEGSWQGGSYEQYF
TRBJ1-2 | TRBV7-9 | CASSQITRVVFFAGYTF
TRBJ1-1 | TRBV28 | CASSFPGTEAFF
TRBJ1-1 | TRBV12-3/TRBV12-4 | CASSLGDRRGTEAFF